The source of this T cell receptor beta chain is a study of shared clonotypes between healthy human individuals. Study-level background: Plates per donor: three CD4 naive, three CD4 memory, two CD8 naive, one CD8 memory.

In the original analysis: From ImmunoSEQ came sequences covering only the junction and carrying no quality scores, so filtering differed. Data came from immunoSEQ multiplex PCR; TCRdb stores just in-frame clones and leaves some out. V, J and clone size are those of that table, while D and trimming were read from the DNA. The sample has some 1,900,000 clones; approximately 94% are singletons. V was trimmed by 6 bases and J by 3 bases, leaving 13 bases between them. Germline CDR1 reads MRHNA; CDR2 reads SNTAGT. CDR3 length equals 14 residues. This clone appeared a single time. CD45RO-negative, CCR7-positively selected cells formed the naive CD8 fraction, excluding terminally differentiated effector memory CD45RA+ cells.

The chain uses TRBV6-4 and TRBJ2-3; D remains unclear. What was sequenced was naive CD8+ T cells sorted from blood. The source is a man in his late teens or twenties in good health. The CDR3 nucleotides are TGTGCCAGCAGAGCAAAAGATGGAACAGATACGCAGTATTTT. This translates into CASRAKDGTDTQYF.